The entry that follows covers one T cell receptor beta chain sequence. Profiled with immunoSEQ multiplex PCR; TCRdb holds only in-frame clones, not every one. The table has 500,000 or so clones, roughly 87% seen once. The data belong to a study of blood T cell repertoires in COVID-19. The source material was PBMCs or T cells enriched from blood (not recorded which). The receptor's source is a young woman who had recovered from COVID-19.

The CDR3 sequence is CAWSEGGDTEAFF. CDR3 nucleotides: TGTGCCTGGAGTGAAGGCGGTGACACTGAAGCTTTCTTT. The gene calls are TRBV30 and TRBJ1-1; D remains ambiguous. Trimming removed 1 base from V and 3 bases from J, with 9 bases in between. The CDR3 is 13 residues long. Germline CDR1 is GTSNPN and CDR2 is SVGIG (reference sequence).